A single sample gave rise to the 2 T cell receptor beta chains below, sequenced in a study of beta chain features in type 1 diabetes. The isolated RNA, all of it, was reverse transcribed, so expressed TCRB transcripts were what got sequenced. Generated by immunoSEQ multiplex PCR, the TCRdb table keeps only in-frame clones and is missing some. The table records hundreds of thousands of clones, 15% to 17% of them present only once. Sequencing was carried out using naive CD4+ T cells from blood. The source of these receptors is a man younger than 35 in good health.

The CDR3, as DNA: TGTGCCAGCAGCCAAGGGACTAGCAGCAGGGCAGATACGCAGTATTTT. It specifies CASSQGTSSRADTQYF. The chain has TRBV14 and TRBJ2-3; 8 bases fit TRBD2. Germline loops: CDR1 SGHDN, CDR2 FVKESK. There are 16 residues in the CDR3. V lost 1 base to trimming and J lost 4 bases; unmatched junction nucleotides: 7.

The J gene is TRBJ1-5, the V gene TRBV6-1; a possible D gene is TRBD1 (6 bases). The CDR3 sequence is 16 residues long. Germline V lookup: CDR1 MNHNS, CDR2 SASEGT. Trimming removed 4 bases at V and 3 bases at J, with 16 bases between. The CDR3 loop is CASSADRSGDNQPQHF. As DNA, the CDR3 is TGTGCCAGCAGTGCTGACAGGTCGGGCGACAATCAGCCCCAGCATTTT.